This is a list of T cell receptor beta chains from one sample in a study of blood T cell repertoires in COVID-19. Data came from immunoSEQ multiplex PCR; TCRdb stores just in-frame clones and leaves some out. The sample has 250,000 to 300,000 clones; around 90% are singletons. The sequencing input was peripheral blood. These receptors were obtained from a woman in her forties or fifties who had recovered from COVID-19. Each CDR3 is given with its conserved first and last residue. The D gene is left open where the match is weak. Size is stated for part of the rows, as once, few or many counts, or as a class when the clone is expanded.

V	J	D	size	CDR3	DNA
TRBV25-1	TRBJ1-1	-	-	CASSILNTNTEAFF	TGTGCCAGCAGCATATTAAACACGAACACTGAAGCTTTCTTT
TRBV5-1	TRBJ2-7	-	-	CASSFGPGQGGSEQYF	TGCGCCAGCAGCTTCGGACCGGGGCAGGGAGGTTCCGAGCAGTACTTC
TRBV28	TRBJ2-7	TRBD1	-	CASSGADRAPGEQYF	TGTGCCAGCAGTGGGGCCGACAGGGCCCCAGGCGAGCAGTACTTC
TRBV5-4	TRBJ2-5	-	-	CASSPPGVQETQYF	TGTGCCAGCAGCCCCCCGGGAGTGCAAGAGACCCAGTACTTC
TRBV28	TRBJ2-7	TRBD2	once	CASSLVGASGGAVEQYF	TGTGCCAGCAGTTTAGTTGGGGCTAGCGGGGGGGCCGTCGAGCAGTACTTC
TRBV7-2	TRBJ2-1	TRBD2	-	CASSENVGLAYNEQFF	TGTGCCAGCAGCGAGAACGTGGGACTAGCCTACAATGAGCAGTTCTTC
TRBV6-2/TRBV6-3	TRBJ2-7	TRBD1	-	CASSWTGGYEQYF	TGTGCCAGCAGTTGGACAGGGGGCTACGAGCAGTACTTC
TRBV30	TRBJ2-7	-	-	CAWNPMGAGEQYF	TGTGCCTGGAATCCCATGGGGGCGGGCGAGCAGTACTTC
TRBV6-5	TRBJ2-7	TRBD1	-	CASRRRTGEEQYF	TGTGCCAGCAGGAGACGGACAGGCGAGGAGCAGTACTTC
TRBV2	TRBJ2-7	TRBD1	-	CASSEAVAGGEQYF	TGTGCCAGCAGTGAAGCGGTGGCAGGGGGCGAGCAGTACTTC
TRBV7-3	TRBJ2-3	-	-	CASSSPTGTQYF	TGTGCCAGCAGCTCCCCGACGGGAACGCAGTATTTT
TRBV11-3	TRBJ1-1	-	few	CASSPGGKNTEAFF	TGTGCCAGCAGCCCCGGGGGAAAGAACACTGAAGCTTTCTTT
TRBV10-3	TRBJ1-5	TRBD1	-	CAIGQGDQPQHF	TGTGCCATCGGACAGGGGGATCAGCCCCAGCATTTT
TRBV24-1	TRBJ2-3	-	-	CATSAGVATTTDTQYF	TGTGCCACCAGTGCTGGAGTAGCGACGACCACAGATACGCAGTATTTT
TRBV5-1	TRBJ2-7	-	-	CASSLDSIYYEQYF	TGCGCCAGCAGCTTGGACAGCATATACTACGAGCAGTACTTC
TRBV10-3	TRBJ1-1	-	-	CSSGLNMNTEAFF	TGTTCTTCTGGCCTCAACATGAACACTGAAGCTTTCTTT
TRBV14	TRBJ1-6	-	-	CASSEQVQENSPLHF	TGTGCCAGCAGTGAGCAGGTGCAAGAAAATTCACCCCTCCACTTT
TRBV7-2	TRBJ1-5	-	-	CASSLGVNQPQHF	TGTGCCAGCAGCTTAGGAGTCAATCAGCCCCAGCATTTT
TRBV19	TRBJ2-5	TRBD2	-	CASRGLAGAQETQYF	TGTGCCAGTAGGGGACTAGCGGGAGCACAAGAGACCCAGTACTTC
TRBV5-1	TRBJ2-7	TRBD1	-	CASSSGQGTYEQYF	TGCGCCAGCAGCTCGGGACAGGGAACCTACGAGCAGTACTTC
TRBV9	TRBJ1-2	-	-	CASSVAPGADTNYGYTF	TGTGCCAGCAGCGTAGCCCCAGGGGCAGATACTAACTATGGCTACACCTTC
TRBV11-2	TRBJ1-2	-	-	CASSSSQLGRDGYTF	TGTGCCAGCAGCTCCAGCCAATTGGGTCGGGATGGCTACACCTTC
TRBV6-2/TRBV6-3	TRBJ2-7	-	-	CASSYSTKAFSRTYEQYF	TGTGCCAGCAGTTACTCGACAAAGGCGTTTTCCCGGACCTACGAGCAGTACTTC
TRBV9	TRBJ2-2	TRBD2	-	CASSPPGAGVTGELFF	TGTGCCAGCAGCCCCCCGGGAGCGGGGGTAACCGGGGAGCTGTTTTTT
TRBV19	TRBJ2-1	TRBD1	once	CASSIRDRGMYDEQFF	TGTGCCAGTAGTATAAGGGACAGGGGGATGTATGATGAGCAGTTCTTC
TRBV4-3	TRBJ1-2	-	-	CASSPKEGRVDGYTF	TGCGCCAGCAGCCCGAAGGAGGGCAGGGTAGATGGCTACACCTTC
TRBV4-2	TRBJ2-7	TRBD1	-	CASSQGTGTYEQYF	TGTGCCAGCAGCCAAGGGACAGGGACCTACGAGCAGTACTTC
TRBV28	TRBJ1-1	TRBD1	once	CASSSSGTGLEAFF	TGTGCCAGCAGTTCATCCGGGACAGGGCTTGAAGCTTTCTTT
TRBV30	TRBJ1-5	-	-	CAWGPGGEQPQHF	TGTGCCTGGGGCCCCGGGGGGGAGCAGCCCCAGCATTTT
TRBV18	TRBJ2-5	TRBD1	-	CASSPSQGGEETQYF	TGTGCCAGCTCACCGTCACAGGGGGGAGAAGAGACCCAGTACTTC
TRBV18	TRBJ1-1	-	-	CASSPLAVGGTEAFF	TGTGCCAGCTCACCCCTCGCTGTAGGGGGCACTGAAGCTTTCTTT
TRBV6-2/TRBV6-3	TRBJ2-7	-	once	CASSYRRANSYEQYF	TGTGCCAGCAGTTATAGGAGGGCGAACTCCTACGAGCAGTACTTC
TRBV5-1	TRBJ2-1	-	-	CASSLVPPGSDEQFF	TGCGCCAGCAGCTTGGTTCCCCCCGGGTCGGATGAGCAGTTCTTC
TRBV27	TRBJ1-1	TRBD1	-	CASSLGTGLNTEAFF	TGTGCCAGCAGTTTGGGGACAGGGCTGAACACTGAAGCTTTCTTT
TRBV4-2	TRBJ2-1	-	-	CASSQETSGVHEQFF	TGTGCCAGCAGCCAAGAAACCTCGGGGGTCCATGAGCAGTTCTTC
TRBV6-5	TRBJ1-2	-	-	CASSYFRRGGVYGYTF	TGTGCCAGCAGTTATTTTCGTCGGGGGGGGGTCTATGGCTACACCTTC
TRBV7-2	TRBJ2-7	-	-	CASSLSLLEKQYF	TGTGCCAGCAGCCTAAGCCTCCTCGAGAAGCAGTACTTC